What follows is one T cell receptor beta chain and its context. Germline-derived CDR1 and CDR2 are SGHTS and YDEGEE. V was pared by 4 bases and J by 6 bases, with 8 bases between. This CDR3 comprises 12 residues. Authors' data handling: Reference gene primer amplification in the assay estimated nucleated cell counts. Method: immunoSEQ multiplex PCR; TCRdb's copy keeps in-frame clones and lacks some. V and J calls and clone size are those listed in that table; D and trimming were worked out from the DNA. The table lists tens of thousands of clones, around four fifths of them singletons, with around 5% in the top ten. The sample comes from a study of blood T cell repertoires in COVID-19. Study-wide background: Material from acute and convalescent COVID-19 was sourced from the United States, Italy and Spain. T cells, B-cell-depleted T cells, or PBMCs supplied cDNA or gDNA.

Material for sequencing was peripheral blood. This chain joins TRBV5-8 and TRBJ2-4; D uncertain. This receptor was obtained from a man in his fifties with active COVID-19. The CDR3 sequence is CASSHRVNIQYF. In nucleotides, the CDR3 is TGTGCCAGCAGCCACAGAGTAAACATTCAGTACTTC.